This TCR beta chain stems from a study of blood T cells in healthy people across ages. Next came a second PCR, run for about 6 to 12 cycles, which used a sample-barcoded 5' primer along with a J-beta primer mix. MiXCR, run by TCRdb on the 5' RACE reads, gives a single entry per CDR3 protein. Seen here are hundreds of thousands of distinct CDR3 sequences, roughly 30% observed once, and the top ten hold approximately 15%. V trimming: 6 bases; J trimming: 5 bases; junction bases outside the gene matches: 5. CDR3 length equals 13 residues. From germline, CDR1 is SNHLY and CDR2 FYNNEI. In its sample, this clonotype was seen many times.

The sequence derives from a woman at least 80 years old in good health. This chain joins TRBV2 and TRBJ2-7; TRBD1 agrees at 9 bases. Sequencing was done on a sample of blood. The CDR3 DNA is TGTGCCAGCAGATTAGGACAGGGGAACGAGCAGTACTTC. Translating it yields CASRLGQGNEQYF. Supplemented by reference TRBV2 and TRBJ2-7, the full variable domain reads EPEVTQTPSHQVTQMGQEVILRCVPISNHLYFYWYRQILGQKVEFLVSFYNNEISEKSEIFDDQFSVERPDGSNFTLKIRSTKLEDSAMYFCASRLGQGNEQYFGPGTRLTVT.